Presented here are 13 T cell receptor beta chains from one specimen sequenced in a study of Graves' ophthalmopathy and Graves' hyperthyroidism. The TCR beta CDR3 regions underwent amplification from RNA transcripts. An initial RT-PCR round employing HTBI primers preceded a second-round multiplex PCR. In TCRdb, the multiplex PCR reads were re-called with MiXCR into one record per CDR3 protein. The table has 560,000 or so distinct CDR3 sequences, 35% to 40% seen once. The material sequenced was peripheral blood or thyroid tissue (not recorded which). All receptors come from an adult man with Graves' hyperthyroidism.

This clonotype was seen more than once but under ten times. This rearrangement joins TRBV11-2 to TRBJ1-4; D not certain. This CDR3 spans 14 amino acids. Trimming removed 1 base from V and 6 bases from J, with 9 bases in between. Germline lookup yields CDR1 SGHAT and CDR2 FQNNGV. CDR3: CASSLVVGDEKLFF. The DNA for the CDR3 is TGTGCCAGCAGCTTAGTAGTGGGAGATGAAAAACTGTTTTTT.

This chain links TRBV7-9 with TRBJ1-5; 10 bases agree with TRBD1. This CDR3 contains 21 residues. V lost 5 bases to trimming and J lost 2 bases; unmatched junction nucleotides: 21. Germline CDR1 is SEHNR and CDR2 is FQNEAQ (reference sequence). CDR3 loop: CASSPKLVGTGATAGNQPQHF. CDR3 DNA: TGTGCCAGCAGCCCGAAATTGGTCGGGACAGGGGCTACGGCAGGCAATCAGCCCCAGCATTTT.

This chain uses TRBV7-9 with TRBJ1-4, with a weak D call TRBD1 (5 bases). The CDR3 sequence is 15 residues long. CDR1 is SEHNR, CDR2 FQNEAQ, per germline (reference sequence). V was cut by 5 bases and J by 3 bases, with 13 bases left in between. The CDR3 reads CASSPPGLANEKLFF. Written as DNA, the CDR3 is TGTGCCAGCAGCCCCCCGGGGCTTGCTAATGAAAAACTGTTTTTT. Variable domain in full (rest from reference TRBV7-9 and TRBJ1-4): DTGVSQNPRHKITKRGQNVTFRCDPISEHNRLYWYRQTLGQGPEFLTYFQNEAQLEKSRLLSDRFSAERPKGSFSTLEIQRTEQGDSAMYLCASSPPGLANEKLFFGSGTQLSVL.

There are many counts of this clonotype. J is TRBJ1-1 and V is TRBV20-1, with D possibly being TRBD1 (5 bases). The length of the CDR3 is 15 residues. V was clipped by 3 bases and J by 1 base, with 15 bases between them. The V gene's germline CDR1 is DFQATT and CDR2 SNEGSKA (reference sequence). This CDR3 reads CSARDPGRGNTEAFF. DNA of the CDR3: TGCAGTGCTAGGGACCCGGGGCGGGGGAACACTGAAGCTTTCTTT.

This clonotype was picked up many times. CDR3 coding DNA: TGTGCCAGCAGAGAGGGTGGGGGGACCTACGAGCAGTACTTC. Translation: CASREGGGTYEQYF. The chain has TRBV2 and TRBJ2-7, with D perhaps TRBD2 (6 bases). Trimming left V 6 bases short and J 2 bases short, with 14 bases between. The CDR3 has 14 residues. Germline V gene data show CDR1 as SNHLY and CDR2 as FYNNEI.

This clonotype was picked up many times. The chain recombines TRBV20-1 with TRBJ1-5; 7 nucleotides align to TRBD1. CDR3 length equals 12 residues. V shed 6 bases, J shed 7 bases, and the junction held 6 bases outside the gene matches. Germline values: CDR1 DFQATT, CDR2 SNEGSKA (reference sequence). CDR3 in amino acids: CSATGNEQPQHF. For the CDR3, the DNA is TGCAGTGCGACAGGGAATGAACAGCCCCAGCATTTT.

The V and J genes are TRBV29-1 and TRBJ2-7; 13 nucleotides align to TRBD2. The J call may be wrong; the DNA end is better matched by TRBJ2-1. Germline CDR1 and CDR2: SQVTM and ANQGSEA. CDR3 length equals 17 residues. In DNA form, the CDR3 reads TGCAGCCTCGACGGACTAGCGGGGGAAAGCTCCTACAATGAGCAGTTCTTC. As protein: CSLDGLAGESSYNEQFF.

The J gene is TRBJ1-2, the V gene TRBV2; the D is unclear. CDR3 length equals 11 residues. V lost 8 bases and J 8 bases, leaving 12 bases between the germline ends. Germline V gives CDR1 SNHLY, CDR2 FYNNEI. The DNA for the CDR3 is TGTGCCAGCGTCAAGGGTGGAGGCTACACCTTC. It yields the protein CASVKGGGYTF. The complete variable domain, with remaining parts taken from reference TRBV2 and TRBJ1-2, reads EPEVTQTPSHQVTQMGQEVILRCVPISNHLYFYWYRQILGQKVEFLVSFYNNEISEKSEIFDDQFSVERPDGSNFTLKIRSTKLEDSAMYFCASVKGGGYTFGSGTRLTVV.

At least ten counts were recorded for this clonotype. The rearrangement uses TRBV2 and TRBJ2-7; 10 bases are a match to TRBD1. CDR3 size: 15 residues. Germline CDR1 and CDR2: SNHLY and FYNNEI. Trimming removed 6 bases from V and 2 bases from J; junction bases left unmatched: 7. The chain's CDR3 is CASRVGQGGTYEQYF. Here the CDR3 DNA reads TGTGCCAGCAGAGTCGGACAGGGGGGAACCTACGAGCAGTACTTC.

CDR3 region: CASRTAGQPQHF. The CDR3 nucleotides are TGTGCCAGCAGGACAGCCGGTCAGCCCCAGCATTTT. The rearrangement uses TRBV9 and TRBJ1-5; D is perhaps TRBD1 (5 bases). Per germline, CDR1 SGDLS and CDR2 YYNGEE. The germline V and J ends were trimmed by 5 bases and 6 bases, with 9 bases remaining between them. The CDR3 length is 12 residues.

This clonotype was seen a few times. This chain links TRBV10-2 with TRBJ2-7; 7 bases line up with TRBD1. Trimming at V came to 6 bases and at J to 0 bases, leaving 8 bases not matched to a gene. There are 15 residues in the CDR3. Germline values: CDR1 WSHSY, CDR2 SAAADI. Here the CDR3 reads CASRPTGSSSYEQYF. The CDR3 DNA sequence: TGCGCCAGCAGACCGACAGGGTCAAGCTCCTACGAGCAGTACTTC.

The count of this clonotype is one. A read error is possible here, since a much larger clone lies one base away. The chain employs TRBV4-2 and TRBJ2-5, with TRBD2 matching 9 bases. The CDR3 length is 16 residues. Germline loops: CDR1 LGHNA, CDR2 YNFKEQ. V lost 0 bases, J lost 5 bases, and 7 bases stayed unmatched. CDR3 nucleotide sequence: TGTGCCAGCAGCCAAGATAGGACTAGCGATATGGAGACCCAGTACTTC. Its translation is CASSQDRTSDMETQYF.

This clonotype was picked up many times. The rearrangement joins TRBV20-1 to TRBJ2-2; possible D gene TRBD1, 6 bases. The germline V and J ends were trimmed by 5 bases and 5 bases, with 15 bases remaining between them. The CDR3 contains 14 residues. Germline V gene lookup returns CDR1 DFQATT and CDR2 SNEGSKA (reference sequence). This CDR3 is CSAGDIRMTGELFF. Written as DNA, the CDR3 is TGCAGTGCTGGGGACATTCGGATGACCGGGGAGCTGTTTTTT.